A single sample gave rise to the 18 T cell receptor beta chains below, sequenced in a study of blood T cell repertoires in COVID-19. Sequencing was performed with immunoSEQ multiplex PCR; in TCRdb, only in-frame clones are kept and a portion is missing. The profile shows over 30,000 clones, 85% to 90% of them singletons. The sample comprised peripheral blood. The receptor set was obtained from a woman aged 60-75 years with active COVID-19.

The rearrangement uses TRBV11-2 and TRBJ1-3; D remains unclear. This CDR3 comprises 15 residues. The germline CDR1 and CDR2 sequences are SGHAT and FQNNGV. The ends were cut back, 1 base at V and 0 bases at J, with 7 bases in the middle. CDR3 sequence reads: CASSLGRDSGNTIYF. DNA of the CDR3: TGTGCCAGCAGCTTAGGGCGGGACTCTGGAAACACCATATATTTT.

This chain links TRBV29-1 with TRBJ1-2; TRBD1 aligns across 9 bases. V gave up 7 bases and J gave up 5 bases; unmatched junction bases: 8. In germline, CDR1 is SQVTM, CDR2 ANQGSEA. This CDR3 region has 13 residues. In nucleotides, the CDR3 is TGCAGCGCCTCCGGGACAGGGTGGTATGGCTACACCTTC. Residues: CSASGTGWYGYTF.

The rearrangement joins TRBV6-5 to TRBJ1-2; 7 bases agree with TRBD1. The CDR3 is made up of 11 amino acids. V was clipped by 8 bases and J by 3 bases; unmatched bases: 0. The V gene's germline CDR1 is MNHEY and CDR2 SVGAGI. CDR3 sequence (DNA): TGTGCCAGCGGACAGGACTATGGCTACACCTTC. Protein sequence: CASGQDYGYTF.

The rearrangement uses TRBV5-1 and TRBJ1-1; D ambiguous. This CDR3 contains 14 residues. Trimming stripped 4 bases from V and 4 bases from J, with 14 bases between. Germline CDR1 SGHRS, CDR2 YFSETQ. The CDR3: CASSIEEVGTEAFF. CDR3 nucleotides: TGCGCCAGCAGCATAGAGGAGGTCGGCACTGAAGCTTTCTTT.

This chain links TRBV19 with TRBJ1-5, with 10 bases identical to TRBD1. Germline V gene sequence: CDR1 LNHDA, CDR2 SQIVND (reference sequence). The CDR3 consists of 15 residues. The ends lost 5 bases at V and 6 bases at J; junction bases unmatched: 7. The CDR3 is CASSFRDRGGQPQHF. As DNA, the CDR3 is TGTGCCAGTAGTTTCCGGGACAGGGGTGGTCAGCCCCAGCATTTT. Full variable domain (remainder filled in from reference TRBV19 and TRBJ1-5): DGGITQSPKYLFRKEGQNVTLSCEQNLNHDAMYWYRQDPGQGLRLIYYSQIVNDFQKGDIAEGYSVSREKKESFPLTVTSAQKNPTAFYLCASSFRDRGGQPQHFGDGTRLSIL.

CDR3 nucleotide sequence: TGTGCCAGCAGCTCCCTGGGCAGGGGTCACGGGGAGCTGTTTTTT. It yields the protein CASSSLGRGHGELFF. The gene calls are TRBV7-3 and TRBJ2-2, with D possibly being TRBD1 (6 bases). The CDR3 is 15 amino acids. V lost 4 bases and J lost 7, with 16 bases in between. Germline CDR1 is SGHTA and CDR2 is FQGTGA.

This clone has a handful of counts. V usage is TRBV2 and J usage is TRBJ2-1; D is possibly TRBD1 (6 bases). This CDR3 has 12 residues. V lost 11 bases and J lost 3, with 11 bases in between. CDR1 SNHLY and CDR2 FYNNEI come from the germline V gene. In DNA form, the CDR3 reads TGTGCCGGAGGACAGTACTACAATGAGCAGTTCTTC. Its translation: CAGGQYYNEQFF.

On this clone: The junction shows a germline mismatch at one end, possibly a read error. This sequence joins TRBV6-1 and TRBJ2-1; TRBD1 matches at 9 bases. Germline CDR1 MNHNS, CDR2 SASEGT. CDR3 length equals 15 residues. This CDR3 reads CASSEVVTGGDEQFF. For the CDR3, the DNA is TGTGCCAGCAGCGAAGTTGTGACAGGGGGTGATGAGCAGTTCTTC.

The genes are TRBV12-3 or TRBV12-4 and TRBJ2-7, with D maybe TRBD1 (5 bases). The CDR3 sequence is 13 residues long. V was trimmed by 5 bases and J by 4 bases, leaving 12 bases between them. CDR3 sequence: CASSTDRIYEQYF. DNA of the CDR3: TGTGCCAGCAGTACCGACAGAATTTACGAGCAGTACTTC.

This rearrangement joins TRBV10-3 to TRBJ2-7, with D possibly being TRBD1 (6 bases). V was clipped by 3 bases and J by 3 bases, with 6 bases between them. Germline V CDR1 and CDR2: ENHRY, SYGVKD. CDR3 length equals 12 residues. CDR3 nucleotides: TGTGCCATCAGTGAACAGGGCTACGAGCAGTACTTC. It yields the protein CAISEQGYEQYF.

This chain links TRBV7-2 with TRBJ2-1; 13 bases align to TRBD2. CDR1 is SGHTA, CDR2 FQGNSA, per germline. The CDR3 covers 19 residues. V trimming: 5 bases; J trimming: 2 bases; junction bases outside the gene matches: 12. Here the CDR3 DNA reads TGTGCCAGCAGCGTTACCGGGACTAGCGGGGTGGGGGCCTACAATGAGCAGTTCTTC. The encoded protein is CASSVTGTSGVGAYNEQFF.

CDR3 sequence reads: CASSLPGNYGYTF. The CDR3 nucleotides are TGTGCCAGCAGTTTACCGGGAAACTATGGCTACACCTTC. The rearrangement joins TRBV12-3 or TRBV12-4 to TRBJ1-2; D not certain. CDR3 length: 13 amino acids. Trimming cost V 2 bases and J 2 bases, with 6 bases left between them.

CDR3 DNA sequence: TGTGCCAGCAGCTTAGATCGAGGGAGCCCTGGTGAAAAACTGTTTTTT. It encodes CASSLDRGSPGEKLFF. This chain connects TRBV11-2 to TRBJ1-4; D is unresolved. V lost 0 bases to trimming and J lost 7 bases, with 15 bases between them. The CDR3 loop spans 16 amino acids. CDR1 and CDR2 from the germline V gene are SGHAT and FQNNGV.

The chain is built from TRBV7-3 and TRBJ2-6, with 7 bases fitting TRBD1. With 4 bases clipped from V and 0 bases from J, the junction kept 6 bases outside the gene matches. The CDR3 sequence is 17 residues long. Germline V gene lookup returns CDR1 SGHTA and CDR2 FQGTGA. CDR3 sequence: CASSSTGIISGANVLTF. Written as DNA, the CDR3 is TGTGCCAGCAGCTCGACAGGGATTATCTCTGGGGCCAACGTCCTGACTTTC.

The chain combines TRBV5-1 with TRBJ2-1, with a weak D call TRBD2 (6 bases). Per germline, CDR1 SGHRS and CDR2 YFSETQ. The V and J ends lost 4 bases and 5 bases respectively, with 22 bases between them. The CDR3 runs 17 residues. CDR3 nucleotides: TGCGCCAGCAGCGCCCTGGGCGGGGCGCGTGGCCACAATGAGCAGTTCTTC. Translated: CASSALGGARGHNEQFF.

The V call is TRBV28, the J call TRBJ1-5, with 8 nucleotides matching TRBD1. Trimming took 5 bases from V and 6 from J; bases not matched to a gene: 9. CDR3 size: 15 residues. From germline, CDR1 is MDHEN and CDR2 SYDVKM. CDR3 residues: CASSPYGQGGQPQHF. The CDR3 nucleotides read TGTGCCAGCAGTCCCTACGGACAGGGAGGTCAGCCCCAGCATTTT.

The chain is built from TRBV19 and TRBJ1-4; no definite D call. V lost 1 base and J 5 bases, leaving 5 bases between the germline ends. CDR3 length: 13 amino acids. Germline V CDR1 and CDR2: LNHDA, SQIVND (reference sequence). Here the CDR3 reads CASSIGRNEKLFF. For the CDR3, the DNA is TGTGCCAGTAGTATAGGCCGGAATGAAAAACTGTTTTTT.

The chain carries TRBV2 and TRBJ2-7; D perhaps matches TRBD2 (5 bases). This CDR3 comprises 14 residues. V was shortened by 2 bases and J by 2 bases, with 10 bases between the two germline ends. CDR1 is SNHLY and CDR2 is FYNNEI in the germline V gene. The CDR3 sequence is CASSESGQTYEQYF. CDR3 bases: TGTGCCAGCAGTGAAAGCGGTCAAACCTACGAGCAGTACTTC.